This T cell receptor (beta chain) was found in a study of T cells after yellow fever vaccination (dated by TCRdb to between 2018 and 2021). Looking at the study overall: The SMART-Seq v4 Ultra Low Input RNA kit was used to prepare libraries from fractions with low cell numbers. Bulk PBMC replicates and cell subsets were isolated from blood drawn at multiple timepoints before and after both primary and secondary immunization. To follow T-cell clones before and after primary and booster YFV17D yellow fever vaccination, bulk TCR alpha and beta repertoires were sequenced over time. Two healthy male donors made up the cohort, one aged 18 to 29 years and the other aged 30 to 39 years.

TCR cDNA was made using 5'RACE template switching, a step that added a universal primer site and unique molecular identifiers. cDNA synthesis was primed from both the TCR alpha and TCR beta constant segments. Library amplification used two PCR steps, and the second PCR step added sample barcodes and sequencing adapters. Sequencing of the libraries was done on either Illumina HiSeq 2500 (2x100 bp) or NovaSeq (2x150 bp). In the source study's methods: Reads were demultiplexed and collapsed into UMI consensus sequences with MIGEC, and V(D)J alignment was performed with MiXCR. Vaccine-responding clonotypes were identified with edgeR using replicate PBMC samples, with FDR below 0.01 and a log2 fold change above 5 up to day 15 being required. Bulk clonotypes were assigned CD4 or CD8 identity according to which sequenced CD4 or CD8 repertoire held them at higher abundance. Clonotypes enriched at least 10-fold in dextramer-positive versus dextramer-negative fractions were classed as NS4B-specific, and CD4-biased clonotypes were left out. The public reads were run again by TCRdb, first through fastp at Q25 and then through MiXCR, and only productive beta chains were kept. Rows merge per CDR3 protein into single entries with the most common DNA and genes. TCRdb, not the original authors, processed these V and J calls. A total of under 55,000 distinct CDR3 sequences appear in this sample, 6% to 8.5% of them only once. The top ten constitute approximately 25% of the sample.

Per the publication, the treatment or condition label means: live attenuated yellow fever vaccine strain. PBMCs were isolated from peripheral blood using a standard Ficoll-Paque protocol. Epitope-specific CD8 T cells were sorted using a dextramer loaded with the yellow fever NS4B epitope peptide, with anti-CD3 and anti-CD8 staining. TriZol was used to extract RNA from bulk PBMCs, CD4 and CD8 fractions, and dextramer-positive and dextramer-negative fractions. Trimmed from V: 8 bases; trimmed from J: 5 bases; junction bases lacking a gene match: 17. The CDR3 starts with the cysteine, ends with the phenylalanine, and has 16 residues. Of all the DNA, just the CDR3 is kept, 48 bases in frame from base 1. Taken from the germline V gene (reference sequence), the CDR1 and CDR2 loops are SEHNR and FQNEAQ. Study-wide findings and limitations: Because abundant contaminating clonotypes from the bulk population could be contained in FACS-sorted repertoires, computational filtering was required. The study included only a couple of donors, which limits how far the findings can be generalized. A small fraction of clonotypes appeared in both the CD4 and CD8 compartments, likely as a result of convergent recombination. The secondary T-cell response was found to be weaker but faster than the primary response, with a peak reached on day 5 rather than on day 15. Most clones expanded after primary vaccination (almost 98% of CD4 and roughly 90% of CD8) were re-detected after the booster, suggesting that broad memory maintenance occurred.

This clonotype has at least ten counts. Base qualities are not recorded, but no much larger clone differs from it by a single base. Sequences were derived from CD8+ T cells not binding an NS4B(214-222) dextramer, sorted from PBMCs, sampled approximately 40 days after the first yellow fever vaccination. Explained via the paper, the cell subset or site label denotes: NS4B epitope dextramer-negative CD8 T cells. This receptor was taken from a man aged 18 to 30 who received the YFV17D yellow fever vaccine. Recombination connected TRBV7-9 to TRBJ2-5; 7 nucleotides in the junction match TRBD1. The CDR3 has the sequence CASEVLLEQGLETQYF. DNA sequence: TGTGCCAGCGAGGTCCTACTAGAACAGGGGCTCGAGACCCAGTACTTC.